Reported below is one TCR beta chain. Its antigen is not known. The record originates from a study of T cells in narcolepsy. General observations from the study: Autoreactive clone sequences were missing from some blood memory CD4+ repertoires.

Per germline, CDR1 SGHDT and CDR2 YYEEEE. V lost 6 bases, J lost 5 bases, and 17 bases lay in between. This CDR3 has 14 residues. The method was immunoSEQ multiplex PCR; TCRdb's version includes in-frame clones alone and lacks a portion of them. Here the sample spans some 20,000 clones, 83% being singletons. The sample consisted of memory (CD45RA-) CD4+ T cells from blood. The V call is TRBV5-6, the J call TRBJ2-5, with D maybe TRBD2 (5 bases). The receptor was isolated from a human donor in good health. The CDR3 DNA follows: TGTGCCAGCATCGTCTCCGGGGTGGGGGAGACCCAGTACTTC. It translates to CASIVSGVGETQYF.